The clone carrying this TCR beta chain was observed a handful of times. Its antigen is unknown. Healthy bone marrow donors made up the donor group. Whereas donors were nominally healthy upon sampling, unrecorded immune exposures were probable. The data are from a study of cytomegalovirus exposure and HLA in healthy donors. At the level of the study: Membership in the Caucasian-associated ancestry cluster was found for about four fifths of a few hundred genotyped donors.

Primers included in the PCR were 60 Vbeta and 13 Jbeta primers. The method was immunoSEQ multiplex PCR; TCRdb's version includes in-frame clones alone and lacks a portion of them. The table shows 55,000 to 65,000 clones, with roughly 84% occurring only once. This CDR3 contains 17 residues. Losses at the gene ends were 2 bases for V and 4 bases for J; bases not matched to a gene: 9. Germline V gene lookup returns CDR1 SGDLS and CDR2 YYNGEE. General observations from the study: The availability of immune exposure information extended only to CMV serostatus.

The TCR sequence derives from a human donor in good health. J is TRBJ2-2 and V is TRBV9; 9 bases fit TRBD2. The sequencing sample was made of PBMCs. CDR3 coding DNA: TGTGCCAGCAGCGTTTACGGCGGGAGGGCCGGCACCGGGGAGCTGTTTTTT. This translates into CASSVYGGRAGTGELFF.